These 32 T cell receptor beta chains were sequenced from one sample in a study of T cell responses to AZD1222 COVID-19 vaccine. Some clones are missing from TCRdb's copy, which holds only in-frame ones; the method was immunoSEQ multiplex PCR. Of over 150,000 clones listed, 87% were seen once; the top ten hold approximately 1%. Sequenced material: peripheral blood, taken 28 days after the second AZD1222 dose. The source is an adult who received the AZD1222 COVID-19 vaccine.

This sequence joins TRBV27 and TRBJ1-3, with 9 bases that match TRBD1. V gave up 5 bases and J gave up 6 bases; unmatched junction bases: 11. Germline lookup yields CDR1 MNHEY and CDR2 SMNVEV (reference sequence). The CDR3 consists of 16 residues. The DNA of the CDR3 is TGTGCCAGCAGTCTACCCCGGGACAGGGTATCAAACACCATATATTTT. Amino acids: CASSLPRDRVSNTIYF.

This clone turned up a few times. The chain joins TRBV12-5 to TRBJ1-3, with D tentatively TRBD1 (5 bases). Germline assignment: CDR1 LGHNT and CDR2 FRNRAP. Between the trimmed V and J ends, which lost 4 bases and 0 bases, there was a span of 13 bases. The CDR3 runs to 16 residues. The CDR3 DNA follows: TGTGCTAGTGGTTCCCCCGGGGCTAGCTCTGGAAACACCATATATTTT. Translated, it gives CASGSPGASSGNTIYF.

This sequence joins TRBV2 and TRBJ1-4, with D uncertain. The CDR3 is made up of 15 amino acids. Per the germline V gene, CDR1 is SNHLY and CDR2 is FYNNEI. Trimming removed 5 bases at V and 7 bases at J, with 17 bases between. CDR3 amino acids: CASSIGGLRVEKLFF. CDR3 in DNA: TGTGCCAGCAGTATCGGTGGATTAAGGGTTGAAAAACTGTTTTTT.

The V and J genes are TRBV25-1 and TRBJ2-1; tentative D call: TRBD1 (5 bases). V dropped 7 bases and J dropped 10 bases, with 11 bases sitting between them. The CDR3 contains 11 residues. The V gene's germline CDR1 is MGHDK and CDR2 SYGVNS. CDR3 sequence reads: CASKVAGEQFF. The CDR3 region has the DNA TGTGCCAGCAAGGTGGCAGGGGAGCAGTTCTTC.

The CDR3 reads CASREQGGHFYSPLHF. CDR3 coding DNA: TGTGCCAGTAGGGAACAGGGGGGACATTTTTATTCACCCCTCCACTTT. This chain joins TRBV19 and TRBJ1-6; 8 nucleotides match TRBD1. Germline CDR1 LNHDA, CDR2 SQIVND (reference sequence). The CDR3 sequence is 16 residues long. The V and J ends lost 6 bases and 8 bases, in that order; junction bases with no gene match: 12.

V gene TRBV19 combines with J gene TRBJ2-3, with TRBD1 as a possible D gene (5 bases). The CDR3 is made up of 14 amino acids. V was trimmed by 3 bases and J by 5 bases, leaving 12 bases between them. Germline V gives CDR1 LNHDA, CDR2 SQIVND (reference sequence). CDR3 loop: CASSIRQGGDTQYF. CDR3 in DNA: TGTGCCAGTAGTATTCGTCAGGGTGGAGATACGCAGTATTTT.

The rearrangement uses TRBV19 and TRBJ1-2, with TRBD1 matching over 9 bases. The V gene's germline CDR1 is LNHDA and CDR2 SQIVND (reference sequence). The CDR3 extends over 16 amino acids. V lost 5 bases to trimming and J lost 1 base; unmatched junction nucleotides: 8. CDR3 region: CASSSLADRGNYGYTF. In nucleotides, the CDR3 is TGTGCCAGTAGTTCCCTGGCGGACAGGGGTAACTATGGCTACACCTTC.

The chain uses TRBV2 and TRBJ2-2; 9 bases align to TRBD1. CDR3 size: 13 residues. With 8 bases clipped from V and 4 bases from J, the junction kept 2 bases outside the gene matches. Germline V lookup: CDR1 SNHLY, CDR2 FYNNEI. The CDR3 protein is CASRDRATGELFF. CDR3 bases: TGTGCCAGCCGGGACAGGGCCACCGGGGAGCTGTTTTTT.

CDR3 residues: CASRVEAGVPYEQYF. In DNA form, the CDR3 reads TGTGCCAGCCGGGTAGAGGCGGGGGTCCCCTACGAGCAGTACTTC. This chain joins TRBV6-5 and TRBJ2-7, with 7 nucleotides matching TRBD2. The trim removed 8 bases at V and 2 bases at J, leaving 12 bases unmatched. CDR3 length equals 15 residues. Looked up from germline, CDR1 is MNHEY and CDR2 is SVGAGI.

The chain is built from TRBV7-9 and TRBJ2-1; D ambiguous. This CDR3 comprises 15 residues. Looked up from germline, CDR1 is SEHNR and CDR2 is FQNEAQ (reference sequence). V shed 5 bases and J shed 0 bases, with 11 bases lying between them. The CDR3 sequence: CASSPRADSYNEQFF. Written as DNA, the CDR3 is TGTGCCAGCAGCCCACGGGCGGACTCCTACAATGAGCAGTTCTTC.

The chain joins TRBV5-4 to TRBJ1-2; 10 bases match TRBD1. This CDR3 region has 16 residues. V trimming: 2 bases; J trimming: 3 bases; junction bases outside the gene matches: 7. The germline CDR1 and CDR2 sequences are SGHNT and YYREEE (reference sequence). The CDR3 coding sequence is TGTGCCAGCAGCTTCACATGGACAGGGGGGTACTATGGCTACACCTTC. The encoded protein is CASSFTWTGGYYGYTF.

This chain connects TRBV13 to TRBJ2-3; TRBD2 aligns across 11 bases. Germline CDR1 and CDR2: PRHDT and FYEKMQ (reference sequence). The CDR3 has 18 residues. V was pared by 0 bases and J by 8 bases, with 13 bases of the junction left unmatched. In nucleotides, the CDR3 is TGTGCCAGCAGCTTAGGGGCCGGAGTAGCGGGGGGGCGAGGTACGCAGTATTTT. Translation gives CASSLGAGVAGGRGTQYF.

CDR3 DNA: TGCAGCGTTGTTCGCCGGGACAGGGAAAAGAACACTGAAGCTTTCTTT. It encodes CSVVRRDREKNTEAFF. The chain is built from TRBV29-1 and TRBJ1-1; 9 nucleotides agree with TRBD1. The germline V gene encodes CDR1 SQVTM and CDR2 ANQGSEA. Unmatched junction bases numbered 10, after V lost 4 bases and J lost 1 base. The CDR3 spans 16 residues.

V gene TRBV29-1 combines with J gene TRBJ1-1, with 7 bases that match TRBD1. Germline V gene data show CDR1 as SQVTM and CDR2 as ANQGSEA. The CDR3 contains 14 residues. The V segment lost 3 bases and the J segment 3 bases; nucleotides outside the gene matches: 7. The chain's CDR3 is CSVDVGGQDTEAFF. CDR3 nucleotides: TGCAGCGTTGACGTAGGGGGCCAGGACACTGAAGCTTTCTTT.

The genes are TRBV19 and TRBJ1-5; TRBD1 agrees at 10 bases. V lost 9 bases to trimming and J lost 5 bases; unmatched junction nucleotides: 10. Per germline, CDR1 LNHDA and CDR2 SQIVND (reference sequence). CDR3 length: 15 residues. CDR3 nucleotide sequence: TGTGCCAGCAGTCCTCCGGGACAGGGGTATCAGCCCCAGCATTTT. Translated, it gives CASSPPGQGYQPQHF.

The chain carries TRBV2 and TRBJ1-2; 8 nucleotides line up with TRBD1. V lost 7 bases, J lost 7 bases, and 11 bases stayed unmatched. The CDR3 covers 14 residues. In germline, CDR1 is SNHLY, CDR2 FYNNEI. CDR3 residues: CASTGKTGVRGYTF. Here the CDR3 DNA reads TGTGCCAGCACGGGAAAGACAGGGGTCCGTGGCTACACCTTC.

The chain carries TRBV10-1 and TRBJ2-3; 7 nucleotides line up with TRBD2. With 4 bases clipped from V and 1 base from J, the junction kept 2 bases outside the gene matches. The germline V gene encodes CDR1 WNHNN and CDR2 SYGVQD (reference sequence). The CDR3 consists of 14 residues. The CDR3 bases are TGCGCCAGCAGTGCGGCGGGGGGCACAGATACGCAGTATTTT. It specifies CASSAAGGTDTQYF.

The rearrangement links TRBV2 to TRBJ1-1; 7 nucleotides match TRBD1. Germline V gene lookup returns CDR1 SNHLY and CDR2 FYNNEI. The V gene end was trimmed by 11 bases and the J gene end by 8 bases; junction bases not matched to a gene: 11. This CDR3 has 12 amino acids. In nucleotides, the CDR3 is TGTGCCGGATCACAGGGGACCGGGGAAGCTTTCTTT. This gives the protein CAGSQGTGEAFF.

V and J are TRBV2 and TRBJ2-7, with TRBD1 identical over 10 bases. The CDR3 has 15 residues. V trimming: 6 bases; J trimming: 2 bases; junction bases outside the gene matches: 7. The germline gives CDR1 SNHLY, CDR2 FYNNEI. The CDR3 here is CASRLGQGSTYEQYF. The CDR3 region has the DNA TGTGCCAGCAGATTGGGACAGGGGTCAACCTACGAGCAGTACTTC.

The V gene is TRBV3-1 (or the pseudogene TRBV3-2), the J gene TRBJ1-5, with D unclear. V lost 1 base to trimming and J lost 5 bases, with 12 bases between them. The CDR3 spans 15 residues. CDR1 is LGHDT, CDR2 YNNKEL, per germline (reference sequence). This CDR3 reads CASSQASIGDQPQHF. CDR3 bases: TGTGCCAGCAGCCAAGCTTCCATAGGAGATCAGCCCCAGCATTTT.

DNA for the CDR3: TGTGCCAGCAGCGTGGGTTGGGAGGGCCGTTCACCCCTCCACTTT. This encodes CASSVGWEGRSPLHF. The chain carries TRBV9 and TRBJ1-6; D is unresolved. V gave up 2 bases and J gave up 9 bases, with 15 bases separating them. Germline-derived CDR1 and CDR2 are SGDLS and YYNGEE. The CDR3 runs 15 residues.

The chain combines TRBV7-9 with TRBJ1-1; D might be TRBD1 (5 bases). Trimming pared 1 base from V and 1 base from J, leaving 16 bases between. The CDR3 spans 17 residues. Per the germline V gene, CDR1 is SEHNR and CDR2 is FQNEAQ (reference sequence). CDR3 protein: CASSLVFSRDPNTEAFF. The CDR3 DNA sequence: TGTGCCAGCAGCTTAGTCTTTTCCAGGGACCCGAACACTGAAGCTTTCTTT.

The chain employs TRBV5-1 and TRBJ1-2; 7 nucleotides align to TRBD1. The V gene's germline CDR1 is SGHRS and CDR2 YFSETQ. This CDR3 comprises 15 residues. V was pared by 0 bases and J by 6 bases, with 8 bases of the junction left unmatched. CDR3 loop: CASSLVPGGENGYTF. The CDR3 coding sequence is TGCGCCAGCAGCTTGGTACCAGGGGGAGAGAATGGCTACACCTTC.

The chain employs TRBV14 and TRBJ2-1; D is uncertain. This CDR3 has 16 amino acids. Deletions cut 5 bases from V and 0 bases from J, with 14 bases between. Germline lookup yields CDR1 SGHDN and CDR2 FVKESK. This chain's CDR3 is CASSVGRLRSYNEQFF. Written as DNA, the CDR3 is TGTGCCAGCAGCGTTGGTCGCTTACGCTCCTACAATGAGCAGTTCTTC.

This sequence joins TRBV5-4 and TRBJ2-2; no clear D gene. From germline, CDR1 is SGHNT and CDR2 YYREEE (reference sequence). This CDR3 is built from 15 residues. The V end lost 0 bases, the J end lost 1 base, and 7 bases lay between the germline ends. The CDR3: CASSLAVGNTGELFF. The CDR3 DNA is TGTGCCAGCAGCTTGGCTGTCGGGAACACCGGGGAGCTGTTTTTT.

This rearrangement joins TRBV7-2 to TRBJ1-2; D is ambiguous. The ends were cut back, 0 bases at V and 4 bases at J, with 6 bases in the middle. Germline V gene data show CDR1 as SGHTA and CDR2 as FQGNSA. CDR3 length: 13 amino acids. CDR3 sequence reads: CASSLAGTYGYTF. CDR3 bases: TGTGCCAGCAGCTTAGCAGGTACCTATGGCTACACCTTC. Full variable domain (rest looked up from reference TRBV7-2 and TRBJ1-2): GAGVSQSPSNKVTEKGKDVELRCDPISGHTALYWYRQSLGQGLEFLIYFQGNSAPDKSGLPSDRFSAERTGGSVSTLTIQRTQQEDSAVYLCASSLAGTYGYTFGSGTRLTVV.

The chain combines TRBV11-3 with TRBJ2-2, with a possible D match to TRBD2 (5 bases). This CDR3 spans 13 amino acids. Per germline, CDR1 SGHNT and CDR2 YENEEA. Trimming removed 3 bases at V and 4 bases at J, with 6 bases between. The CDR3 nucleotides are TGTGCCAGCAGCTTCCGGGGCACCGGGGAGCTGTTTTTT. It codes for CASSFRGTGELFF.

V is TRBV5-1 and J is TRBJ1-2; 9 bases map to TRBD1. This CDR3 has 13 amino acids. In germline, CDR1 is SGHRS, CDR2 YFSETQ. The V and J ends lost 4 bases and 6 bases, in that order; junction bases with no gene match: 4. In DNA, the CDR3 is TGCGCCAGCAGCGGGGACAGGGAAGATGGCTACACCTTC. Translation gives CASSGDREDGYTF.

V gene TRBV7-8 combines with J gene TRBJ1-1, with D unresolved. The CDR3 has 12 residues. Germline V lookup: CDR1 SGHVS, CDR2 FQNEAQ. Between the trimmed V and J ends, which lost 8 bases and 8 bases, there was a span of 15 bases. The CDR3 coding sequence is TGTGCCAGCGGCTCCTACTCCAGAGAAGCTTTCTTT. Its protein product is CASGSYSREAFF.

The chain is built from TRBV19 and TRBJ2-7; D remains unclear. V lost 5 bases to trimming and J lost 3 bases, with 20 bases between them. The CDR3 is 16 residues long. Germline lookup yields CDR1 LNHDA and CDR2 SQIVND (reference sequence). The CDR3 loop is CASSPKGRTAGYEQYF. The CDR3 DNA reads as TGTGCCAGTAGTCCAAAGGGCAGAACAGCCGGCTACGAGCAGTACTTC.

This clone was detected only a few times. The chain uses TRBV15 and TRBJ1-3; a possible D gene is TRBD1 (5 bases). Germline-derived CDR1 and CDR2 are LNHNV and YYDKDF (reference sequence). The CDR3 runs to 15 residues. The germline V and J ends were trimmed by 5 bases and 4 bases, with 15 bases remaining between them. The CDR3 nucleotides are TGTGCCACCAGCCCGATTTGGGGGTCCGGAAACACCATATATTTT. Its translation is CATSPIWGSGNTIYF.

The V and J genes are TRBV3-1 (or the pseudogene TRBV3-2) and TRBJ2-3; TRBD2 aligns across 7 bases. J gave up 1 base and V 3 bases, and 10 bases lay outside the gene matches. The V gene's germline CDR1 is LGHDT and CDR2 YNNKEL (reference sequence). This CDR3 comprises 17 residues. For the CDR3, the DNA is TGTGCCAGCAGCCAGGATTGGAGCGGGGAGGGCACAGATACGCAGTATTTT. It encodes CASSQDWSGEGTDTQYF.